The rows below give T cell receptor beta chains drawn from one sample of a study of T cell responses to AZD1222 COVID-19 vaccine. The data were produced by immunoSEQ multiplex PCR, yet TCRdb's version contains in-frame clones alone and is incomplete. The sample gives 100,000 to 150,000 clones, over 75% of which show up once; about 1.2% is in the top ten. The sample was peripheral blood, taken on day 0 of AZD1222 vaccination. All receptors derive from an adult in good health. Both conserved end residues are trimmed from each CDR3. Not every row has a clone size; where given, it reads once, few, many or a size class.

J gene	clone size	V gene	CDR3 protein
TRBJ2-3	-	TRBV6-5	ASRPRGAYTDTQY
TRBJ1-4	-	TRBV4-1	ASSQVARLEKLF
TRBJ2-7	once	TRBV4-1	ASSPQGVSYEQY
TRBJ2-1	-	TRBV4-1	ASSQGAGYNEQF
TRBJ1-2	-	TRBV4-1	ASSQGGGTGGAMYGYT
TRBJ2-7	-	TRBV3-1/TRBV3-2	ASSQSDRGGSYEQY
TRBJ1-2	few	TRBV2	ASSEGGSRRNYGYT
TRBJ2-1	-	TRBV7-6	ASSLESGLPNEQF
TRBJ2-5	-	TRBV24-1	APQTARRAQY
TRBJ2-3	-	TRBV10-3	AISELKGTDTQY
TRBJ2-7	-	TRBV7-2	ASSLWYTGSYEQY
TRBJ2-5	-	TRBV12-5	ASGLVTSGGTWTQY
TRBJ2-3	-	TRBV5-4	ASSPSGGSTDTQY
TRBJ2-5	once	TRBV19	ASSIGQETQY
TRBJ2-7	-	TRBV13	ASSLVGGTYEQY
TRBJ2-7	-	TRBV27	ASSRQAGEQY
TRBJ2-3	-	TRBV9	ASSPASASSTDTQY
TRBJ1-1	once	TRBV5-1	ASSSGQGLGAF
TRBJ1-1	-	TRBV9	ASSVKGQGGTEAF
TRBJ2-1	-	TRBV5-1	ASSTRDFPNEQF
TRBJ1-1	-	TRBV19	ASSIGVVEAF
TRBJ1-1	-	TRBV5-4	ASSLLPGNTEAF
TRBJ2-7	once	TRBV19	ASSGGTSRYEQY
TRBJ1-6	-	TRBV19	ASSLDRGNSPLH
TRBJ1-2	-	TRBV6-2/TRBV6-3	ASSDGSPRLYGYT
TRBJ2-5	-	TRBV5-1	ASSLASETQY
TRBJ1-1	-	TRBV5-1	ASTLQGSNTEAF
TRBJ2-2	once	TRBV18	ASSLTEVGELF
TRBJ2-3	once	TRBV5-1	ASRAGTDTDTQY
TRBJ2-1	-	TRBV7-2	ASSPYGGAGNEQF
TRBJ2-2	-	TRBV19	ASSRREVGDTGELF
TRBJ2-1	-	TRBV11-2	ASSYDPRAEQF